This TCR beta chain was recovered during a study of T-cell reconstitution after alpha-beta-depleted transplantation in children. Study-wide points: Newly made T cells mostly supplied T-cell counts and diversity one year after transplant.

This CDR3 has 14 amino acids. Germline V gene lookup returns CDR1 SGHRS and CDR2 YFSETQ. Unmatched junction bases numbered 8, after V lost 4 bases and J lost 7 bases. A note on this clonotype: Its antigen is currently unknown.

A library of TCRbeta sequences, prepared with unique molecular identifiers, was generated. TCRdb called the PCR reads again in MiXCR, with one record for every CDR3 protein. In the table there are fewer than 400,000 distinct CDR3 sequences, around 25% of which are singletons. Here the sequenced sample was PBMCs, mostly from graft donor cells, taken 180 days after TCRalphabeta/CD19-depleted stem cell transplant. V and J are TRBV5-1 and TRBJ1-1; the match to TRBD1 covers 9 bases. This clonotype was obtained from a male patient between 5 and 17 years old who had a stem cell transplant for acute lymphoblastic leukemia, so the T cells may come from the graft donor. The CDR3 sequence is CASSRTGVGVEAFF. The CDR3 DNA reads TGCGCCAGCAGCAGGACAGGGGTGGGGGTTGAAGCTTTCTTT.